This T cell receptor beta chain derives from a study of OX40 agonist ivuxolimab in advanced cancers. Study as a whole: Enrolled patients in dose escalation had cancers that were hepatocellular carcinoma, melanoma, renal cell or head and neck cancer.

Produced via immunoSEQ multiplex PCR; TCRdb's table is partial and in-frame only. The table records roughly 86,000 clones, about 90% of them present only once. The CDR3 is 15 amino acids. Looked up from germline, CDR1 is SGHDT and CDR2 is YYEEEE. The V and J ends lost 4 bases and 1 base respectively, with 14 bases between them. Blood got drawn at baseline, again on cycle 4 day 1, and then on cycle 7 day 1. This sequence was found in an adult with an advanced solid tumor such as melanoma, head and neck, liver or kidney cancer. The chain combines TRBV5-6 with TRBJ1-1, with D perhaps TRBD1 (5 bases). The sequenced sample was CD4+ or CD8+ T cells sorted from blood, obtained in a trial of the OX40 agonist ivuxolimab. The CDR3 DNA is TGTGCCAGCAGCCTGTCCCAGGGATGGAACACTGAAGCTTTCTTT. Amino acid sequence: CASSLSQGWNTEAFF.